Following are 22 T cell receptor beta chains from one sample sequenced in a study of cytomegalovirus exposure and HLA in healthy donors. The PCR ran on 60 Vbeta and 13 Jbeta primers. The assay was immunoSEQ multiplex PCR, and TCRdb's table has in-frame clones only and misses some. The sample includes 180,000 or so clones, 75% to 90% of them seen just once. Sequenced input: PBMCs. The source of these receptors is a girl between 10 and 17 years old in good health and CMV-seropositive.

The DNA for the CDR3 is TGTGCCAGCAGCTTAAGGACAGGGGCCTCTCAGCCCCAGCATTTT. Protein: CASSLRTGASQPQHF. The gene calls are TRBV5-8 and TRBJ1-5; 9 nucleotides line up with TRBD1. This CDR3 comprises 15 residues. Looked up from germline, CDR1 is SGHTS and CDR2 is YDEGEE. V lost 2 bases to trimming and J lost 6 bases; unmatched junction nucleotides: 6.

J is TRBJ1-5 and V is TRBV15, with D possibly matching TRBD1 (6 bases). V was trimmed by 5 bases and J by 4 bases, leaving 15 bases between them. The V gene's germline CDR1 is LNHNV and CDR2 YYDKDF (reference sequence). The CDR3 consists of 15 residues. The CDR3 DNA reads TGTGCCACCAGCTCAGAAGGGGGTCCGAATCAGCCCCAGCATTTT. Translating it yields CATSSEGGPNQPQHF.

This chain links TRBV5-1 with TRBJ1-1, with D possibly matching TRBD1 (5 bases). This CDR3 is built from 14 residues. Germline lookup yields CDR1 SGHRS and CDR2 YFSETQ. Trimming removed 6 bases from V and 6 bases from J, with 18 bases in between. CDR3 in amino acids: CASKKEQETSEAFF. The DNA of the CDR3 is TGCGCCAGCAAGAAGGAACAGGAAACCTCTGAAGCTTTCTTT.

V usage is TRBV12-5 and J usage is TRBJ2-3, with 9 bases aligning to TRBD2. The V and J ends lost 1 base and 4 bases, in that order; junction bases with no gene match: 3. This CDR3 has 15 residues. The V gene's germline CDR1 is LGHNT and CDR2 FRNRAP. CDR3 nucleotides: TGTGCTAGTGGTTTGGGACTAGCGGACGCAGATACGCAGTATTTT. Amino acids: CASGLGLADADTQYF.

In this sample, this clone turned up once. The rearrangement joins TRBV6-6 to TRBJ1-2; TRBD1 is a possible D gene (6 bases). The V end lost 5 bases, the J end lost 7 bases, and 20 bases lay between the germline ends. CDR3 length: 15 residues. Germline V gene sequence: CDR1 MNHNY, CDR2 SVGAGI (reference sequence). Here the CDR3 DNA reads TGTGCCAGCAGTCAGACAGGTCTACTGACGGGTGGCTACACCTTC. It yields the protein CASSQTGLLTGGYTF.

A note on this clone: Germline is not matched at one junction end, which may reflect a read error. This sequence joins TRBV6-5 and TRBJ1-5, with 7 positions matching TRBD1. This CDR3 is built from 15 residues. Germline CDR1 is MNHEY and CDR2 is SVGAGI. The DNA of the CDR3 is TGTGCCAGCAGGCCACAGGGGATTAGCGATCAGCCCCAGCATTTT. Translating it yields CASRPQGISDQPQHF.

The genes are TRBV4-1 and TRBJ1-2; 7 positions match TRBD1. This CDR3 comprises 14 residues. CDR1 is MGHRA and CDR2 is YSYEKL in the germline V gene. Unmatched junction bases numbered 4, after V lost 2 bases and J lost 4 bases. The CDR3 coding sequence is TGCGCCAGCAGCCAAACGGACAGGACCTATGGCTACACCTTC. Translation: CASSQTDRTYGYTF.

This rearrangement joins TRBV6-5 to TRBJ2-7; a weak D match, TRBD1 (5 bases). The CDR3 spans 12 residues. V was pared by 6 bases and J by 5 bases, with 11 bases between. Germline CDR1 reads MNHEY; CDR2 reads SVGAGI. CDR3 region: CASSQGNNEQYF. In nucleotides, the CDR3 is TGTGCCAGCAGCCAGGGAAATAACGAGCAGTACTTC.

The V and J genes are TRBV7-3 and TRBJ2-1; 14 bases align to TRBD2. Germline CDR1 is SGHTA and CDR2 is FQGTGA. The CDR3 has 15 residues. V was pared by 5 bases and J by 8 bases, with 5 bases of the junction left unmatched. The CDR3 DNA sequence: TGTGCCAGCAGCATGACTAGCGGGAGGGCGGATGAGCAGTTCTTC. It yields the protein CASSMTSGRADEQFF.

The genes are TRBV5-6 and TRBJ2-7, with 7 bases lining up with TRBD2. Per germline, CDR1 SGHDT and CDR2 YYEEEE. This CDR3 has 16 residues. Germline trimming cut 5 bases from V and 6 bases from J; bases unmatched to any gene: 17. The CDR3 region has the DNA TGTGCCAGCAGAGCGGAACGGGGACCGACTAGCCGCGAGCAGTACTTC. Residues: CASRAERGPTSREQYF.

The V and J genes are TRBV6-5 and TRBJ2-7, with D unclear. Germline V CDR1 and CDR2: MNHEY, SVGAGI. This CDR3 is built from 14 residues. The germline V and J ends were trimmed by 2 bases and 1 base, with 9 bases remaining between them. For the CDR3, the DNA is TGTGCCAGCAGTTACAATACGGGTTCCTACGAGCAGTACTTC. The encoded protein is CASSYNTGSYEQYF.

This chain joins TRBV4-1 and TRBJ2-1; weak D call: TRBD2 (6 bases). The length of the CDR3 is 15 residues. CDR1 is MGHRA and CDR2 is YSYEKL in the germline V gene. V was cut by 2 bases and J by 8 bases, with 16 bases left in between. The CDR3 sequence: CASSQLGTLGDEQFF. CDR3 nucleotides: TGCGCCAGCAGCCAACTCGGGACTTTAGGAGATGAGCAGTTCTTC.

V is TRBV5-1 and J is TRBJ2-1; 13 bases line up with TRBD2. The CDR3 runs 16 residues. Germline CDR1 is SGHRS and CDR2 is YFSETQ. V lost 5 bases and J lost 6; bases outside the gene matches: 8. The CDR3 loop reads CASRGAGLAGPNEQFF. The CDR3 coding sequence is TGCGCCAGCAGGGGTGCGGGACTAGCGGGGCCCAATGAGCAGTTCTTC.

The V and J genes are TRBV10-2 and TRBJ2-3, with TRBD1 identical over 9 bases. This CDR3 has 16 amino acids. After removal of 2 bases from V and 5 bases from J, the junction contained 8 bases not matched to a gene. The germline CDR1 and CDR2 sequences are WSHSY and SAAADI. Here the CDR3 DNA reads TGCGCCAGCAGTGAGGTGGACAGGGGCCGGCGAGATACGCAGTATTTT. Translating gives CASSEVDRGRRDTQYF.

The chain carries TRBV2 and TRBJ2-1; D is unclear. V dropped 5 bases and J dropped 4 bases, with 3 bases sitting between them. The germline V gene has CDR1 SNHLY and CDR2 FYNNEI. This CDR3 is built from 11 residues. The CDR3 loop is CASSYYNEQFF. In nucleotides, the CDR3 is TGTGCCAGCAGTTATTACAATGAGCAGTTCTTC.

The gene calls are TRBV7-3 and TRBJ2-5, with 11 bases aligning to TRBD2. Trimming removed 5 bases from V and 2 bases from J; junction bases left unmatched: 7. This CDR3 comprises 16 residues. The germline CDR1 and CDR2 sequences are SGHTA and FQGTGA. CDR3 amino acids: CASSNPSGRRQETQYF. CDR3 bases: TGTGCCAGCAGCAATCCTAGCGGGAGGCGACAAGAGACCCAGTACTTC.

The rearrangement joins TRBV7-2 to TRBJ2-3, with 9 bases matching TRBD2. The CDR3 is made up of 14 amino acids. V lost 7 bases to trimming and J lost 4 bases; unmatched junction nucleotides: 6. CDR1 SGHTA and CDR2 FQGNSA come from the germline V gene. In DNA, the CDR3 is TGTGCCAGCAAAGCGGGAGGCATGGCAGATACGCAGTATTTT. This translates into CASKAGGMADTQYF.

CDR3 sequence (DNA): TGTGCCAGCAGCTTGACAGGGGGCCCTGGCTACACCTTC. Amino acid sequence: CASSLTGGPGYTF. V is TRBV7-9 and J is TRBJ1-2; 10 bases align to TRBD1. Germline trimming cut 3 bases from V and 7 bases from J; bases unmatched to any gene: 2. CDR3 length equals 13 residues. Per germline, CDR1 SEHNR and CDR2 FQNEAQ (reference sequence).

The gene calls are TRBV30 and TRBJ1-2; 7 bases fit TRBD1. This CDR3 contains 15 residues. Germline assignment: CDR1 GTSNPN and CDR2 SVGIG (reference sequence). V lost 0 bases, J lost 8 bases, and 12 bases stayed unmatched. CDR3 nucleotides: TGTGCCTGGAGTGTACGAAGGACAGGAGAGTACGGCTACACCTTC. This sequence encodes CAWSVRRTGEYGYTF.

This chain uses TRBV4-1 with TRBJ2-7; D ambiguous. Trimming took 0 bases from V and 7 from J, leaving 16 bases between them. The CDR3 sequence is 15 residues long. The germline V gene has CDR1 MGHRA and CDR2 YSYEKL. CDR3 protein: CASSQEPTPTEEQYF. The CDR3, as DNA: TGCGCCAGCAGCCAAGAGCCAACCCCAACCGAGGAGCAGTACTTC.

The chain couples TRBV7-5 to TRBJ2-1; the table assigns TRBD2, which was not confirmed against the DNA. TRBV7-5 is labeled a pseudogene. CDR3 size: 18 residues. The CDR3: CARSLARLAGKSLNEQFF. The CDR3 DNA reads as TGTGCCAGAAGCTTAGCTCGGCTAGCGGGAAAATCGTTGAATGAGCAGTTCTTC.

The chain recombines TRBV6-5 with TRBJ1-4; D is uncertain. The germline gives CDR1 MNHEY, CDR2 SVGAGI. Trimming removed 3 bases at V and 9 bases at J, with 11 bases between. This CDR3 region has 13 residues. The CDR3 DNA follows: TGTGCCAGCAGTTATAGTGGTGAGCAAAAACTGTTTTTT. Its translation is CASSYSGEQKLFF.